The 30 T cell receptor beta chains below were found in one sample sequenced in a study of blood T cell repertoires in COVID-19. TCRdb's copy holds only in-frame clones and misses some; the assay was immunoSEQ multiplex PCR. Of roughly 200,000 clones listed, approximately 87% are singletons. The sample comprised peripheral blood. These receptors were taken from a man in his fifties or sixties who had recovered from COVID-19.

DNA for the CDR3: TGTGCCAGCAGTTTCGACAGTACCTCCACTGAAGCTTTCTTT. As protein: CASSFDSTSTEAFF. This chain joins TRBV7-9 and TRBJ1-1; the D gene is possibly TRBD1 (5 bases). This CDR3 comprises 14 residues. V gave up 6 bases and J gave up 4 bases, with 15 bases separating them. Per germline, CDR1 SEHNR and CDR2 FQNEAQ (reference sequence).

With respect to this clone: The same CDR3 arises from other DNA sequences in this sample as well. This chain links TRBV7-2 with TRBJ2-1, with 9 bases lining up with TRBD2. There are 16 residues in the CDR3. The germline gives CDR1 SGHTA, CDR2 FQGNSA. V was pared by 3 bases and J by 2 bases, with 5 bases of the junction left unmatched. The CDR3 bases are TGTGCCAGCAGCTTGGGGGCTAGCGGGGCCTACAATGAGCAGTTCTTC. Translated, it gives CASSLGASGAYNEQFF.

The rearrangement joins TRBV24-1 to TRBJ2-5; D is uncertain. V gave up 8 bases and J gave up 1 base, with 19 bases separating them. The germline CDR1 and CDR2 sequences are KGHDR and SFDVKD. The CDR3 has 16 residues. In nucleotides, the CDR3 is TGTGCCACCAATAGACGAGGCCCCGATTTCCAAGAGACCCAGTACTTC. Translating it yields CATNRRGPDFQETQYF.

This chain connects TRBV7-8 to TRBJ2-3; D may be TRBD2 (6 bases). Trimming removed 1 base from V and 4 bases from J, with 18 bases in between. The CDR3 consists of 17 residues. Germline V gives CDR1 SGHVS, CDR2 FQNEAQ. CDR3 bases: TGTGCCAGCAGCTTAGGGAGGGGTGGGCAAAGCGCAGATACGCAGTATTTT. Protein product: CASSLGRGGQSADTQYF. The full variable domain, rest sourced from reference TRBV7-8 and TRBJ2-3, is GAGVSQSPRYKVAKRGQDVALRCDPISGHVSLFWYQQALGQGPEFLTYFQNEAQLDKSGLPSDRFFAERPEGSVSTLKIQRTQQEDSAVYLCASSLGRGGQSADTQYFGPGTRLTVL.

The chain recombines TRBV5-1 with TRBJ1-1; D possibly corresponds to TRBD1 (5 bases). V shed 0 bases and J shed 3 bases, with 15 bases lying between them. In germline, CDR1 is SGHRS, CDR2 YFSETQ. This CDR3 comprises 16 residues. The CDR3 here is CASSLVQGGGDTEAFF. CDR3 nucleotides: TGCGCCAGCAGCTTGGTCCAGGGCGGAGGGGACACTGAAGCTTTCTTT.

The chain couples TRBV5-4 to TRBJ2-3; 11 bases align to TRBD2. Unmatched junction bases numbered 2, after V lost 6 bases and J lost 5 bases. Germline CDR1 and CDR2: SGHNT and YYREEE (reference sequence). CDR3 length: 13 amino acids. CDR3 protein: CASTGTSGDTQYF. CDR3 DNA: TGTGCCAGCACGGGGACTAGCGGAGATACGCAGTATTTT.

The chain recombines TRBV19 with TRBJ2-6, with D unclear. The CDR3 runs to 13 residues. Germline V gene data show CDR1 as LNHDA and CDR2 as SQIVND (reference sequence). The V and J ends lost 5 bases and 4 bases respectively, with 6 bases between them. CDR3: CASSPSGANVLTF. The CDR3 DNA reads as TGTGCCAGTAGTCCTTCCGGGGCCAACGTCCTGACTTTC.

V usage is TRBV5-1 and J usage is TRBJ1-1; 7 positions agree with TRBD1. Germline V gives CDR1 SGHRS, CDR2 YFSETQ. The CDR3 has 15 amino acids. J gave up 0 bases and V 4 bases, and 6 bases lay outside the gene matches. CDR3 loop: CASSRPTGMNTEAFF. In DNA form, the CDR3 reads TGCGCCAGCAGCCGTCCGACAGGGATGAACACTGAAGCTTTCTTT.

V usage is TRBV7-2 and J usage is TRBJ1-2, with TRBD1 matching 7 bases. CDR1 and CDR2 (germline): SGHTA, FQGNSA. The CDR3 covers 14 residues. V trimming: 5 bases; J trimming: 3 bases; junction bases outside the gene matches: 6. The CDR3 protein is CASSQDRDHYGYTF. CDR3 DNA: TGTGCCAGCAGCCAAGACAGGGACCACTATGGCTACACCTTC.

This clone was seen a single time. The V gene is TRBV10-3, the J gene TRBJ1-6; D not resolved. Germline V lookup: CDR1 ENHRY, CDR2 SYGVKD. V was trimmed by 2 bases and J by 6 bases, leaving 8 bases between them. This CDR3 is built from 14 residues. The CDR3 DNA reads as TGTGCCATCAGTGAGAACGGACTTAATTCACCCCTCCACTTT. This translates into CAISENGLNSPLHF.

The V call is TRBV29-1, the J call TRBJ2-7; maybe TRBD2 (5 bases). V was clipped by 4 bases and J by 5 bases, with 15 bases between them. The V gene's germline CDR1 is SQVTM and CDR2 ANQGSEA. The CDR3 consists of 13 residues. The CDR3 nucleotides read TGCAGCGTTGTCCCCGGGAACGGAGACGAGCAGTACTTC. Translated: CSVVPGNGDEQYF.

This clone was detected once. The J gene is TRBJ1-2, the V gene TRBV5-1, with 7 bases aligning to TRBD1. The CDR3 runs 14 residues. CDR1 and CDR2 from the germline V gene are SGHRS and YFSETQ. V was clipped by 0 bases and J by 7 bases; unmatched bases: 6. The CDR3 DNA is TGCGCCAGCAGCTTGGCCGGACAGGAAGCTGGCTACACCTTC. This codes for CASSLAGQEAGYTF.

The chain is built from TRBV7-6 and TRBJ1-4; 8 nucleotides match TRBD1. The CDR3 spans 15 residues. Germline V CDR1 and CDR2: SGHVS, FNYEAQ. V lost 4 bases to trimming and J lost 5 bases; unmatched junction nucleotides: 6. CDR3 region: CASSYGQGENEKLFF. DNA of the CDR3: TGTGCCAGCAGCTACGGACAGGGCGAGAATGAAAAACTGTTTTTT.

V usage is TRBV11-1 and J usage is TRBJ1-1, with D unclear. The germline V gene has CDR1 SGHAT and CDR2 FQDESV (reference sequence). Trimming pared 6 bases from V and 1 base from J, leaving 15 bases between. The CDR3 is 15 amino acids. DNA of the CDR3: TGTGCCAGCAGTCCAAGGTGGACTCAGAACACTGAAGCTTTCTTT. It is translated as CASSPRWTQNTEAFF. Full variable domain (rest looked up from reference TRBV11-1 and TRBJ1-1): EAEVAQSPRYKITEKSQAVAFWCDPISGHATLYWYRQILGQGPELLVQFQDESVVDDSQLPKDRFSAERLKGVDSTLKIQPAELGDSAMYLCASSPRWTQNTEAFFGQGTRLTVV.

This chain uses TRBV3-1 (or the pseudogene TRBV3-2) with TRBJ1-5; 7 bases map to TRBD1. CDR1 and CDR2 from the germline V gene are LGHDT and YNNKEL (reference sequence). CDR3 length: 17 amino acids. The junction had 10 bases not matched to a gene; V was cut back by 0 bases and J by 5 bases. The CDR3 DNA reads TGTGCCAGCAGCCAAGATTACAGGGGTGCCGGCGATCAGCCCCAGCATTTT. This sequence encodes CASSQDYRGAGDQPQHF.

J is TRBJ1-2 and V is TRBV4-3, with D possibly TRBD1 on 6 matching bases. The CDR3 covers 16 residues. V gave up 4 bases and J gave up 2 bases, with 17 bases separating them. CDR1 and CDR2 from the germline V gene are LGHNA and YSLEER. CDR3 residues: CASSPGNRAPNYGYTF. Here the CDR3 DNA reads TGCGCCAGCAGCCCAGGGAACAGGGCCCCCAACTATGGCTACACCTTC.

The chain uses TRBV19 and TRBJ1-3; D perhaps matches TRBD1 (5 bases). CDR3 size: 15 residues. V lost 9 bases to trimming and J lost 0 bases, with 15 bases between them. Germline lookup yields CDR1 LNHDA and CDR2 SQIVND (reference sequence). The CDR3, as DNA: TGTGCCAGCAAAAAAGACAGCAACTCTGGAAACACCATATATTTT. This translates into CASKKDSNSGNTIYF.

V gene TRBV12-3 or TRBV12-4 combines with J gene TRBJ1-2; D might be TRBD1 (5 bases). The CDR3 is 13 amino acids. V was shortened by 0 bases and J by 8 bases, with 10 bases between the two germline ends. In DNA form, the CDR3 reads TGTGCCAGCAGTTTAGCCGGGGGGAAGGGCTACACCTTC. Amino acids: CASSLAGGKGYTF.

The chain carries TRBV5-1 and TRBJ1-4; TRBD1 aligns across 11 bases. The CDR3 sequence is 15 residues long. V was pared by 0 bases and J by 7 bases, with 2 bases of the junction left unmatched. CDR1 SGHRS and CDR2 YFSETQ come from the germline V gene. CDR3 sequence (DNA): TGCGCCAGCAGCTTGGCCGGGACAGGGGGTGAAAAACTGTTTTTT. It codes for CASSLAGTGGEKLFF.

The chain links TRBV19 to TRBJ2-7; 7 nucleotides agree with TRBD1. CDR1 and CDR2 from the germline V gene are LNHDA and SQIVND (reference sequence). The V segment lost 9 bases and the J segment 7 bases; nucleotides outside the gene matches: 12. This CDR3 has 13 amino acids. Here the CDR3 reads CASQRQGWREQYF. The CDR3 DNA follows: TGTGCCAGCCAGAGACAGGGCTGGAGGGAGCAGTACTTC.

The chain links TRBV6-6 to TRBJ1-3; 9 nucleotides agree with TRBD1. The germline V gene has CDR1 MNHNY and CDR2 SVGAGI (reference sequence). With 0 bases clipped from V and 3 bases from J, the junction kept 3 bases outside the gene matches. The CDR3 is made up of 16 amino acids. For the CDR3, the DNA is TGTGCCAGCAGTTACTCGACAGGGGGTTTTGGAAACACCATATATTTT. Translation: CASSYSTGGFGNTIYF.

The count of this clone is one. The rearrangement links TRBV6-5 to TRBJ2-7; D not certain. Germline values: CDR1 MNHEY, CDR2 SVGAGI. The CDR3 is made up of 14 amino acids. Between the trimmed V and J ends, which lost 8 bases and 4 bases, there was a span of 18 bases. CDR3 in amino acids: CASGLLYSWYEQYF. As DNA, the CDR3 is TGTGCCAGCGGTTTACTTTATTCCTGGTACGAGCAGTACTTC.

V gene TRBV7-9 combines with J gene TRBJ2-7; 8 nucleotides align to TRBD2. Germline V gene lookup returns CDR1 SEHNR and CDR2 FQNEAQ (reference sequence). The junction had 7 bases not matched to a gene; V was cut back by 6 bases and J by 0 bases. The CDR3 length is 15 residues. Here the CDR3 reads CASRPGTSGSYEQYF. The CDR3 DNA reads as TGTGCCAGCAGACCCGGAACTAGCGGCTCCTACGAGCAGTACTTC.

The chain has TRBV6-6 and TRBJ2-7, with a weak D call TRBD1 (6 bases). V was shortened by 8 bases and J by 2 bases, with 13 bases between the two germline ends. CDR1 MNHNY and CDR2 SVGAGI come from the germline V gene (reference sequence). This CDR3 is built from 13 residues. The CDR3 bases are TGTGCCAGCCTCCGACAGGAGACCTACGAGCAGTACTTC. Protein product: CASLRQETYEQYF.

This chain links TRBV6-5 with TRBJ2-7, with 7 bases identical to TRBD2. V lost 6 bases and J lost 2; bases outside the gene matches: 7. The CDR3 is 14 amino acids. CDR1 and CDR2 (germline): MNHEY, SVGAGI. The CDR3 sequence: CASRGGGLAYEQYF. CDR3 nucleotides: TGTGCCAGCAGGGGGGGAGGGCTAGCCTACGAGCAGTACTTC.

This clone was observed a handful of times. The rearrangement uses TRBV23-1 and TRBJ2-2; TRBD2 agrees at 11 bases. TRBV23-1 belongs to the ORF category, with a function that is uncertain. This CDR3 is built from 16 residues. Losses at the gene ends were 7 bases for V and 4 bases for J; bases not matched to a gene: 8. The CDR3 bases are TGCGCCAGCACTAGGACTAGCGGGCAGGGCACCGGGGAGCTGTTTTTT. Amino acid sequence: CASTRTSGQGTGELFF.

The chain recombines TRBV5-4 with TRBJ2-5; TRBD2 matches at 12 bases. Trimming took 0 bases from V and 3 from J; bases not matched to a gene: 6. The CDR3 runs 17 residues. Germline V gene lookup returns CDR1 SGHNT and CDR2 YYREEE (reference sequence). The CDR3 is CASSLDGLAGRKETQYF. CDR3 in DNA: TGTGCCAGCAGCTTGGACGGACTAGCGGGGCGCAAAGAGACCCAGTACTTC.

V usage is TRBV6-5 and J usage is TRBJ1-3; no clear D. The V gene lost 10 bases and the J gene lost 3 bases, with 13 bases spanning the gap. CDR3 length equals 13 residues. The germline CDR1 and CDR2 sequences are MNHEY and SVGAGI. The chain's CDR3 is CATISLFGNTIYF. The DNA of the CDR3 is TGTGCCACTATAAGCCTTTTTGGAAACACCATATATTTT.

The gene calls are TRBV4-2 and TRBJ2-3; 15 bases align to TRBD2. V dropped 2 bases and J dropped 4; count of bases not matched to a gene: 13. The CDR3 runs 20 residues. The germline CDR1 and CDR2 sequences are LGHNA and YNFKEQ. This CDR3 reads CASSQKRTSGGVRSADTQYF. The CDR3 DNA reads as TGTGCCAGCAGCCAAAAAAGGACTAGCGGGGGGGTTAGGAGCGCAGATACGCAGTATTTT.

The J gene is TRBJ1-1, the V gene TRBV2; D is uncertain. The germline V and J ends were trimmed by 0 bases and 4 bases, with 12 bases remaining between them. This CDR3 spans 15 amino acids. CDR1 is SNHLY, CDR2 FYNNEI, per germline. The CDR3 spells CASSEAGRVGTEAFF. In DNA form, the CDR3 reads TGTGCCAGCAGTGAAGCAGGCCGGGTGGGCACTGAAGCTTTCTTT.